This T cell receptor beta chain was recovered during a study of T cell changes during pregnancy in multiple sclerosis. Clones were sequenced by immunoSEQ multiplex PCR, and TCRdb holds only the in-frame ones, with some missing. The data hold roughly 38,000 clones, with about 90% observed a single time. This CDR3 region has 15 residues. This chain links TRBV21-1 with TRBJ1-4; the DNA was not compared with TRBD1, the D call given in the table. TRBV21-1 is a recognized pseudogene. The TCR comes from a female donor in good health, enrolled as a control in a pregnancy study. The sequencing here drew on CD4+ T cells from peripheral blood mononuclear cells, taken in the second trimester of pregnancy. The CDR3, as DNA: TGTGCCAGCAGCAACTGGACAGCAACTAATGAAAAACTGTTTTTT. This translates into CASSNWTATNEKLFF.